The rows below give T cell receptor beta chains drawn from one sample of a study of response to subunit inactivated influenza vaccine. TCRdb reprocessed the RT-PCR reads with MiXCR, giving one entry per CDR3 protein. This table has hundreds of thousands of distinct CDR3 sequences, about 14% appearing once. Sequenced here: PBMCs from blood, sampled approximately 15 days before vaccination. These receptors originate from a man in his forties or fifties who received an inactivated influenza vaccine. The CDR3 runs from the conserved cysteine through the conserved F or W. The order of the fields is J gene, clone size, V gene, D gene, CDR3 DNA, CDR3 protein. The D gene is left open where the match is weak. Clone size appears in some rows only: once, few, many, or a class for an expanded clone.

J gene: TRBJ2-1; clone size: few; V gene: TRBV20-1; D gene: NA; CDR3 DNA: TGCACTGCCGGGCTCCTAAGGATCAACAATGAGCAGTTCTTC; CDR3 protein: CTAGLLRINNEQFF
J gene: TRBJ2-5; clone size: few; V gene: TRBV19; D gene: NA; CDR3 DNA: TGTGCCAGTAGGATAGCGAACCAAGAGACCCAGTACTTC; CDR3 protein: CASRIANQETQYF
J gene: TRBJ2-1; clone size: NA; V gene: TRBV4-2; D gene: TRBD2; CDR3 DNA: TGTGCCAGCAGCCAAGATCCTAGCGGGAACTGTTTCTTC; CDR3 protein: CASSQDPSGNCFF
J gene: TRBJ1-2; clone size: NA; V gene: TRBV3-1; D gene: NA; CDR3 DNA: TGTGCCAGCAGCCAGGCGCCTAAGCGGGGCTACACCTTC; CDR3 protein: CASSQAPKRGYTF
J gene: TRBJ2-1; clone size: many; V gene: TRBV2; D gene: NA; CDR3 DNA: TGTGCCAGCAGTGAAAGGGTCCGGCAGGGAAGAAAGAATGAGCAGTTCTTC; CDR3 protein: CASSERVRQGRKNEQFF
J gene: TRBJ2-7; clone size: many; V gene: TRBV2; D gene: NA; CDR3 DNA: TGTGCCAGCAGTCCCGGGACACTATACTCCTACGAGCAGTACTTC; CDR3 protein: CASSPGTLYSYEQYF
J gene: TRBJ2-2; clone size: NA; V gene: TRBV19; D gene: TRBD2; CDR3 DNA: TGTGCCAGTAGTAATGAAGTCCCGGGACTAGCGGGGGCGAACACCGGGGAGCTGTTTTTT; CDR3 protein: CASSNEVPGLAGANTGELFF
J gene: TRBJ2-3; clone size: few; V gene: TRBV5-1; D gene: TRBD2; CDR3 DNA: TGCGCCAGCAGCTTGGTTAACCTAGCGGTTGGAGATACGCAGTATTTT; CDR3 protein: CASSLVNLAVGDTQYF
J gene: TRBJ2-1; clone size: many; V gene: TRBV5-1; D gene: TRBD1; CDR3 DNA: TGCGCCAGCAGCTTGGCGACAGGGAGCAATGAGCAGTTCTTC; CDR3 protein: CASSLATGSNEQFF
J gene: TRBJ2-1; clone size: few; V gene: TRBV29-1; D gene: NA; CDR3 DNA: TGCAGCGTTGATAAGTACAATGAGCAGTTCTTC; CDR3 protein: CSVDKYNEQFF
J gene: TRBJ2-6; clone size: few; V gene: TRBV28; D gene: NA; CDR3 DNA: TGTGCCAGCAGTTTAAAACTCTCTGGGGCCAACGTCCTGACTTTC; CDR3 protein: CASSLKLSGANVLTF
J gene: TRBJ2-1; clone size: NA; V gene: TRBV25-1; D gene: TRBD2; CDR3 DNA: TGTGCCAGCAGTGAATTCGGCGGGGGGAATGAGCAGTTCTTC; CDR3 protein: CASSEFGGGNEQFF
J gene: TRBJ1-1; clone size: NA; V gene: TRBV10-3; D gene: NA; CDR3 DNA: TGTGCCATAACAGTGGGATTGAACACTGAAGCTTTCTTT; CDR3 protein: CAITVGLNTEAFF
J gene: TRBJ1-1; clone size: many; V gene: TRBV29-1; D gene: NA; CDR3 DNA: TGCAGCGTTGAAGGGAAAGGAGGAGCCACTGAAGCTTTCTTT; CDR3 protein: CSVEGKGGATEAFF
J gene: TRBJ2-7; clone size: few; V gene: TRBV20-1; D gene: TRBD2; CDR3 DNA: TGCAGTGCTAAACGGGGGGGATACGAGCAGTACTTC; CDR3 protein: CSAKRGGYEQYF
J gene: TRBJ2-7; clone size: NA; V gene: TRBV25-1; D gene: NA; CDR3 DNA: TGTGCCAGCAGTTCACCGGGACTTGGCTACGAGCAGTACTTC; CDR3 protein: CASSSPGLGYEQYF
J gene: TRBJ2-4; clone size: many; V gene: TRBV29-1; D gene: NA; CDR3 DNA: TGCAGCGTTGGGGTCTTAGCCAAAAACATTCAGTACTTC; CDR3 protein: CSVGVLAKNIQYF
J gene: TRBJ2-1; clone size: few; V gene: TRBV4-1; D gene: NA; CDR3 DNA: TGCGCCAGCAGCCAAGAAGGGAGGTTTGAGCAGTTCTTC; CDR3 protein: CASSQEGRFEQFF
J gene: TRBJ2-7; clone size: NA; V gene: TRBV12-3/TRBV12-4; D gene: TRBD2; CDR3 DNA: TGTGCCAGCAGCAATAGCGGGAGGTACTACGAGCAGTACTTC; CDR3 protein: CASSNSGRYYEQYF
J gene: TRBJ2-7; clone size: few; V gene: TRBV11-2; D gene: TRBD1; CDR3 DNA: TGTGCCAGCAGCTCCACATGGGACAGGGCATCCTCCTACGAGCAGTACTTC; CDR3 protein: CASSSTWDRASSYEQYF
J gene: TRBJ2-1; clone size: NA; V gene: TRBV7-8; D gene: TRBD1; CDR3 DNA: TGTGCCAGCAGCTTACTACCGGGACAGGGTTCGAATGAGCAGTTCTTC; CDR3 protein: CASSLLPGQGSNEQFF
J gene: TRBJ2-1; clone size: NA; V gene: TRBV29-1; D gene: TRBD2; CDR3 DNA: TGCAGCGTCAGCGGACTAGCGGGAGGGCTCGGTGAGCAGTTCTTC; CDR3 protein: CSVSGLAGGLGEQFF
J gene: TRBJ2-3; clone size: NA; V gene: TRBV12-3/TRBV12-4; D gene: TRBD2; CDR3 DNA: TGTGCCACCAAACTAGCGGGGCAAGTCGCTAGCACAGATACGCAGTATTTT; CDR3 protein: CATKLAGQVASTDTQYF
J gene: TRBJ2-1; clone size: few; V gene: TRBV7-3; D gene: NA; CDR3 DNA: TGTGCCAGCAGCTTGAGGGGGGGTGAGCAGTTCTTC; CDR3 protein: CASSLRGGEQFF
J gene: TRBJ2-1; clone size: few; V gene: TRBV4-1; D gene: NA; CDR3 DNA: TGCGCCAGCAGCCAAGATGGGCGGACTGAGCAGTTCTTC; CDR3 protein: CASSQDGRTEQFF
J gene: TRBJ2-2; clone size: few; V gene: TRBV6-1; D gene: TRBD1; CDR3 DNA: TGTGCCAGCAGTACCCACAGGACAGGGGGGACCGGGGAGCTGTTTTTT; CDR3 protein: CASSTHRTGGTGELFF
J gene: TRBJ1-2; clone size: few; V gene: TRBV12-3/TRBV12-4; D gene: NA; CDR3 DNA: TGTGCCAGCAGTTTACCTACAGGTGTTGGCTACACCTTC; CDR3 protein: CASSLPTGVGYTF
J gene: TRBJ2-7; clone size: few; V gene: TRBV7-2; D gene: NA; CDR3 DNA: TGTGCCAGCAGCTTAGATAACGGACCCTACGAGCAGTACTTC; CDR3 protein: CASSLDNGPYEQYF
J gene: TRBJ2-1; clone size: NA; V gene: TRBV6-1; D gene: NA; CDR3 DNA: TGTGCCAGCAGTGAACCGGGAGCCCTCTACAATGAGCAGTTCTTC; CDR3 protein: CASSEPGALYNEQFF
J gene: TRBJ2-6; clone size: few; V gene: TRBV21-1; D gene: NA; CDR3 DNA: TGTGCCAGCAGCAATGGAACAGGGGCTGGGGCCAACGTCCTGACTTTC; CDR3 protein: CASSNGTGAGANVLTF
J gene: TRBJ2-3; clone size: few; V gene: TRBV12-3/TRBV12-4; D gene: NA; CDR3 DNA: TGTGCCAGCAGTGGTTTTACGCAGTATTTT; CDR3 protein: CASSGFTQYF
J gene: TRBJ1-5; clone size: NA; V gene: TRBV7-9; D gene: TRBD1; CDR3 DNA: TGTGCCAGCAGCCCCGCCGGGACAGGGAGTCAGCCCCAGCATTTT; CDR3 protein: CASSPAGTGSQPQHF
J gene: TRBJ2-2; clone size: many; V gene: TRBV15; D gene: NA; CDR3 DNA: TGTGCCACCAGCAGAGACCCGACCCGTCGCTCCGGGGAGCTGTTTTTT; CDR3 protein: CATSRDPTRRSGELFF
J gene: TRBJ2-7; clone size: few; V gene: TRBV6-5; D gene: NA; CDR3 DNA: TGTGCCAGCAGTTCCCTGCTTCTGCCAAGGGAGCAGTACTTC; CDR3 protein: CASSSLLLPREQYF
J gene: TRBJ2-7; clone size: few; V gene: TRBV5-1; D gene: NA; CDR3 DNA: TGCGCCAGCAGCTTGACTGGAGGGGTAGCCTACGAGCAGTACTTC; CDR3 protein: CASSLTGGVAYEQYF
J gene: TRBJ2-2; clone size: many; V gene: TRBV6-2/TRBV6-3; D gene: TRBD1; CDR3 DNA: TGTGCCAGCAGAACAGGGGCGACGCACACCGGGGAGCTGTTTTTT; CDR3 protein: CASRTGATHTGELFF
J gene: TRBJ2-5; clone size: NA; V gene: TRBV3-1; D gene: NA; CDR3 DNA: TGTGCCAGCAGCCAAATGGGGACGGCGGCAGAGACCCAGTACTTC; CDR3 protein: CASSQMGTAAETQYF
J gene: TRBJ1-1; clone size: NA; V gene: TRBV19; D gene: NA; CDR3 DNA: TGTGCCAGTAGTATACCAGGGGATGCCACTGAAGCTTTCTTT; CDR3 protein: CASSIPGDATEAFF
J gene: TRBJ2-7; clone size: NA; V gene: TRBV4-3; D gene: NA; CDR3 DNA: TGCGCCAGCAGCCTAATCTGGGACTCATCCTACGAGCAGTACTTC; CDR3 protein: CASSLIWDSSYEQYF
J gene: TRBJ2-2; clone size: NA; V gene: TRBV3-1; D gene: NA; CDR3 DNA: TGTGCCAGCAGCCAAGATTCGGCTAGCGGGGAGCTGTTTTTT; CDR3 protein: CASSQDSASGELFF
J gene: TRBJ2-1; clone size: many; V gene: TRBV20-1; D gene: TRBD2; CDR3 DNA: TGCAGTGCTAGAGATTGGGCGAGCGGGAGATTAAATGAGCAGTTCTTC; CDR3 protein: CSARDWASGRLNEQFF
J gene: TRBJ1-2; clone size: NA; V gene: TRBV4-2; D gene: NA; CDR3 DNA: TGTGCCAGCAGCCAAGATCCCATGTCACAGACGGTCTATGGCTACACCTTC; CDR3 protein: CASSQDPMSQTVYGYTF
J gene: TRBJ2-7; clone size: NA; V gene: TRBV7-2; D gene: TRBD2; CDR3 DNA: TGTGCCAGCAGCCCCGGGACTAGCGGGGGCGTGCAGCAGTACTTC; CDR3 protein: CASSPGTSGGVQQYF
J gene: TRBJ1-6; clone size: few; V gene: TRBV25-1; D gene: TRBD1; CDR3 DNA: TGTGCCAGCAGTTCACCCGGGACAGGGAATGGATCACCCCTCCACTTT; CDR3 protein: CASSSPGTGNGSPLHF
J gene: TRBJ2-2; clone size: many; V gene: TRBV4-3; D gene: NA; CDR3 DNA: TGCGCCAGCAGCCCCGAGGCGGGAAACACCGGGGAGCTGTTTTTT; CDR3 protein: CASSPEAGNTGELFF
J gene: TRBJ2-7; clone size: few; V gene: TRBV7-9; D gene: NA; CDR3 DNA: TGTGCCAGCAGCTCAACGGCGGGTAGCTCCTACGAGCAGTACTTC; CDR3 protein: CASSSTAGSSYEQYF
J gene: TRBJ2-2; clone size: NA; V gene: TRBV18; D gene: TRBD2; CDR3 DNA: TGTGCCAGCTCACCACGAGTAGCGGGAGTGAACGGGGAGCTGTTTTTT; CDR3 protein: CASSPRVAGVNGELFF
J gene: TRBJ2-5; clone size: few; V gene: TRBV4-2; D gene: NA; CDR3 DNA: TGTGCCAGCAGCCAAGATCCATCTCAGGGTCAAGAGACCCAGTACTTC; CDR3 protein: CASSQDPSQGQETQYF
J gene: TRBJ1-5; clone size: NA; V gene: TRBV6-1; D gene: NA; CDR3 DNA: TGTGCCAGCAGGTCGACAGGTTATCAGCCCCAGCATTTT; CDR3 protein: CASRSTGYQPQHF
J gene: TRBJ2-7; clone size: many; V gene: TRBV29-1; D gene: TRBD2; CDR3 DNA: TGCAGCGGGACTAGCGGCTACGAGCAGTACTTC; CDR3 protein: CSGTSGYEQYF